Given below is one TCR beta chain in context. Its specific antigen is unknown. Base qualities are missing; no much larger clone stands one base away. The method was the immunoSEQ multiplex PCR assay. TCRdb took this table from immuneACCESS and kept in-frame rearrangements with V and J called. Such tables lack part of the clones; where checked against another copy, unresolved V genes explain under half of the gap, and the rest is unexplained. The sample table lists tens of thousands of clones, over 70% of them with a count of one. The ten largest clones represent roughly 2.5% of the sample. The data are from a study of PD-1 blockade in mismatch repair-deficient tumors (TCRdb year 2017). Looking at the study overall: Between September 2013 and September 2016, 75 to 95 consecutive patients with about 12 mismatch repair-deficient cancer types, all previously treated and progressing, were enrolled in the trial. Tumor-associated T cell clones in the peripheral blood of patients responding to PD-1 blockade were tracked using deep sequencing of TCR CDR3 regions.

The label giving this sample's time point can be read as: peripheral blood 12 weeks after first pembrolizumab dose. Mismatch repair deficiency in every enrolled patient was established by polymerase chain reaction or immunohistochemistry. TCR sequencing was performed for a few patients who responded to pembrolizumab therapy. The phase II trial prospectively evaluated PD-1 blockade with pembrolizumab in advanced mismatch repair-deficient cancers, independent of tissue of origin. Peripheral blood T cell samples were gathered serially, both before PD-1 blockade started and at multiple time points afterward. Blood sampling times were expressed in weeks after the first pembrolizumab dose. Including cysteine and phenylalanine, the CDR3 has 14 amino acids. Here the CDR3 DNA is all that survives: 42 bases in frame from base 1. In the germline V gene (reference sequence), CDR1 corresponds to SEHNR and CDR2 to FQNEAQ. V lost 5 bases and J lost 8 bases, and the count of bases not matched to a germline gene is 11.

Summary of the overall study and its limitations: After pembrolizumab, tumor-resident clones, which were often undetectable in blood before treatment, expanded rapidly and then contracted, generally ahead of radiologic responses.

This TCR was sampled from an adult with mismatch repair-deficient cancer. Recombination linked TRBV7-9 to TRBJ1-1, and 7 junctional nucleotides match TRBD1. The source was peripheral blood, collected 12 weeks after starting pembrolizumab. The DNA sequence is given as TGTGCCAGCAGCATGTTAGGGGGCCATTACGAAGCTTTCTTT. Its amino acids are CASSMLGGHYEAFF.